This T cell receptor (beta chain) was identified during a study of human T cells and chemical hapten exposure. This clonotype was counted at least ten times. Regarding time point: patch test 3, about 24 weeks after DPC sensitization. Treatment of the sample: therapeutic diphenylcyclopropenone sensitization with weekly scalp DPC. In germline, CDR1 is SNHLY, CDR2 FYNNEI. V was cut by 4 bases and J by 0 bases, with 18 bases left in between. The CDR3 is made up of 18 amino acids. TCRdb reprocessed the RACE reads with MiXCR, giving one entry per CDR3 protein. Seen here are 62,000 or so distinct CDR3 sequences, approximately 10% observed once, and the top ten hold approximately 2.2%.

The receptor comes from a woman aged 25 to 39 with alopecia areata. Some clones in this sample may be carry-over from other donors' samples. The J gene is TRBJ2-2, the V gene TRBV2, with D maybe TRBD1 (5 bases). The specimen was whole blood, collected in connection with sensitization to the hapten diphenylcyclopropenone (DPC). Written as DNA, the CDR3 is TGTGCCAGCAGTGGAGATTTAGGACACCCCGCGAACACCGGGGAGCTGTTTTTT. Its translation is CASSGDLGHPANTGELFF.